The T cell receptor (beta chain) under discussion was sequenced for a study of T cell repertoires in cytomegalovirus infection (dated by TCRdb to about 2019). Turning to the overall study: Donor HLA type was relevant to the analysis, because carriage of CMV infection together with the matching HLA type was indicated by public TCR beta signatures.

Study-wide findings and limitations: Cumulative frequency of public TCR beta family members discriminated carriers of CMV infection plus the relevant HLA type in this cohort and an independent approximately 400-donor cohort. The ex vivo response was dominated by HLA-C-restricted CMV-specific TCR beta clonotypes, which also provided the single most frequent clonotype in two of eight donors.

Between the V and J ends, shortened by 4 bases and 5 bases respectively, the junction contains 14 bases. There are 14 amino acids in the CDR3, from cysteine to phenylalanine inclusive. Here the CDR3 DNA is all that survives: 42 bases in frame from base 1. Per the germline V gene, SGHAT is the CDR1 and FQNNGV is the CDR2. The sequencing machine was an Illumina HiSeq 1500. TCRdb trimmed public reads at Q25 via fastp, called clones via MiXCR and kept in-frame beta chains. Entries that share a CDR3 protein sequence are merged under the most common genes and DNA. The sample data list around 300,000 distinct CDR3 sequences, and more than 9% of these were observed just once. Over 3.5% of the sample rests with the top ten. A note on this clonotype: This receptor's antigen is unknown. Base-call qualities are not available, and no considerably larger clone is one nucleotide away.

The receptor was derived from a human donor in good health (CMV status not recorded). Some clones in this sample may be carry-over from other donors' samples. The chain uses TRBV11-2 and TRBJ2-5, with the D gene not clear enough to name. Sequencing was carried out using PBMCs. The DNA sequence is as follows: TGTGCCAGCAGCTCCGGTCGGTGGCCGGAGACCCAGTACTTC. Its translation reads: CASSSGRWPETQYF.